Listed below are T cell receptor beta chains from one sample, sequenced in a study of regulatory T cells in long-lasting Graves disease. TCRdb itself ran the multiplex PCR reads through MiXCR, one entry per CDR3 protein. The sample holds approximately 690,000 distinct CDR3 sequences, around 30% seen once. The sequenced sample was peripheral blood mononuclear cells (PBMCs), obtained when the disease was refractory, from a patient treated with antithyroid drugs. The receptors were gathered from a female donor with Graves disease. Both conserved end residues are part of each CDR3. The D gene is left open where the match is weak. Size is stated for part of the rows, as once, few or many counts, or as a class when the clone is expanded.

j_call: TRBJ2-7; d_call: TRBD2; clone_size: few; v_call: TRBV12-3/TRBV12-4; cdr3_nt: TGTGCCAGCAGTCTAAGGACTAGCGGGACTGGTTATGACGAGCAGTACTTC; cdr3_aa: CASSLRTSGTGYDEQYF
j_call: TRBJ2-7; d_call: TRBD2; clone_size: .; v_call: TRBV7-3; cdr3_nt: TGTGCCAGCAGCCCCATAGCGGGAGCGGTCGAGCAGTACTTC; cdr3_aa: CASSPIAGAVEQYF
j_call: TRBJ1-1; d_call: .; clone_size: many; v_call: TRBV28; cdr3_nt: TGTGCCAGCAGTTTTCCGACACCGAACACTGAAGCTTTCTTT; cdr3_aa: CASSFPTPNTEAFF
j_call: TRBJ2-2; d_call: TRBD2; clone_size: few; v_call: TRBV6-1; cdr3_nt: TGTGCCAGCAGCCTAGCGGGAGGTTATGACACCGGGGAGCTGTTTTTT; cdr3_aa: CASSLAGGYDTGELFF
j_call: TRBJ2-7; d_call: .; clone_size: .; v_call: TRBV29-1; cdr3_nt: TGCAGCGTTGAAGGTGTTTCGGGCTCCTACGAGCAGTACTTC; cdr3_aa: CSVEGVSGSYEQYF
j_call: TRBJ2-7; d_call: .; clone_size: few; v_call: TRBV20-1; cdr3_nt: TGCAGTGCTAGAGAGGACACTACCTACGAGCAGTACTTC; cdr3_aa: CSAREDTTYEQYF
j_call: TRBJ1-2; d_call: .; clone_size: .; v_call: TRBV30; cdr3_nt: TGTGCCTGGACGGCTTTCCGGCAGGTAGCTAACTATGGCTACACCTTC; cdr3_aa: CAWTAFRQVANYGYTF
j_call: TRBJ1-5; d_call: .; clone_size: .; v_call: TRBV6-1; cdr3_nt: TGTGCCAGCAGACCACAGATTTTTAGCAATCAGCCCCAGCATTTT; cdr3_aa: CASRPQIFSNQPQHF
j_call: TRBJ2-2; d_call: TRBD2; clone_size: .; v_call: TRBV10-3; cdr3_nt: TGTGCCATCAGTCGACTAGCGGGAGGCAGTCACGACGGGGAGCTGTTTTTT; cdr3_aa: CAISRLAGGSHDGELFF
j_call: TRBJ2-2; d_call: .; clone_size: few; v_call: TRBV29-1; cdr3_nt: TGCAGCGGTTCCCCCCGGTCGGAGCTGTTTTTT; cdr3_aa: CSGSPRSELFF
j_call: TRBJ2-4; d_call: .; clone_size: few; v_call: TRBV6-5; cdr3_nt: TGTGCCAGCAGTTACTTTCCGCCCCTGGCAACCAAAAACATTCAGTACTTC; cdr3_aa: CASSYFPPLATKNIQYF
j_call: TRBJ1-5; d_call: TRBD1; clone_size: .; v_call: TRBV6-1; cdr3_nt: TGTGCCAGCATATCATCGACCGGGACAGGGTATCGGCAGCCCCAGCATTTT; cdr3_aa: CASISSTGTGYRQPQHF
j_call: TRBJ2-7; d_call: .; clone_size: .; v_call: TRBV20-1; cdr3_nt: TGCAGTGCTAGAGATATGAAGGGCCGAGAATACGAGCAGTACTTC; cdr3_aa: CSARDMKGREYEQYF
j_call: TRBJ1-6; d_call: .; clone_size: many; v_call: TRBV28; cdr3_nt: TGTGCCAGCAGTGGAGGTAGGGGAGGATCACCCCTCCACTTT; cdr3_aa: CASSGGRGGSPLHF
j_call: TRBJ1-2; d_call: .; clone_size: .; v_call: TRBV30; cdr3_nt: TGTGCCTGGAGTGGGAGCTATGGCTACACCTTC; cdr3_aa: CAWSGSYGYTF
j_call: TRBJ2-5; d_call: TRBD1; clone_size: few; v_call: TRBV5-1; cdr3_nt: TGCGCCAGCAGCTTGGCCTTGGCAGGGGGCCAAGAGACCCAGTACTTC; cdr3_aa: CASSLALAGGQETQYF
j_call: TRBJ1-5; d_call: TRBD1; clone_size: once; v_call: TRBV11-2; cdr3_nt: TGTGCCAGCAGCTCTACCGGGACAGGGCTTGGTCAGCCCCAGCATTTT; cdr3_aa: CASSSTGTGLGQPQHF
j_call: TRBJ1-2; d_call: .; clone_size: few; v_call: TRBV5-1; cdr3_nt: TGCGCCAGCAGCTCAGGGGACCGCCTTAACTATGGCTACACCTTC; cdr3_aa: CASSSGDRLNYGYTF
j_call: TRBJ2-5; d_call: TRBD2; clone_size: few; v_call: TRBV27; cdr3_nt: TGTGCCAGCAGTTCCGCGGGAGTTGGTCTTGGAGAGACCCAGTACTTC; cdr3_aa: CASSSAGVGLGETQYF
j_call: TRBJ1-1; d_call: .; clone_size: once; v_call: TRBV3-1; cdr3_nt: TGTGCCAGCAGCCGCCCGAGCAGGAACACTGAAGCTTTCTTT; cdr3_aa: CASSRPSRNTEAFF
j_call: TRBJ2-7; d_call: TRBD2; clone_size: .; v_call: TRBV5-1; cdr3_nt: TGCGCCAGCAGCTTGCGGTCTAGCGGGAACGACGAGCAGTACTTC; cdr3_aa: CASSLRSSGNDEQYF